These T cell receptor beta chains were read from a single sample in a study of blood T cells in healthy people across ages. TCRdb redid the calling of the 5' RACE reads with MiXCR, one entry per CDR3 protein. The sample consists of approximately 2,000,000 distinct CDR3 sequences, 39% of them appearing once. The sequencing input was blood. The receptors shown here come from a human donor in good health. CDR3s include the opening cysteine and the closing phenylalanine or tryptophan. A D gene is named only where the DNA matches it firmly.

v_call,d_call,j_call,cdr3_aa
TRBV11-1,-,TRBJ1-1,CASSLMQSGERTEAFF
TRBV5-1,-,TRBJ2-3,CASSSLISTDTQYF
TRBV12-3/TRBV12-4,-,TRBJ2-3,CASSLKGGISTDRQYF
TRBV7-2,-,TRBJ2-7,CACSLTQTIPYEQYF
TRBV5-1,TRBD1,TRBJ2-3,CTSGSGTATDTQYF
TRBV7-8,TRBD2,TRBJ2-3,CASSLYSGGHTDTQYF
TRBV7-6,-,TRBJ2-7,CASSLDIGSSHEQYF
TRBV7-2,TRBD1,TRBJ2-3,CASSLGGGPGLTTQYF
TRBV4-3,-,TRBJ2-5,CASSQEAATPYKQYF
TRBV3-1,-,TRBJ1-1,CASSHGWGGGAFF
TRBV5-1,-,TRBJ2-3,CASSNGVLTDTQYF
TRBV6-5,TRBD1,TRBJ2-7,CASSPLRDRAYEQYF
TRBV10-3,TRBD2,TRBJ2-2,CAISESIASGGVQTNTGELFF
TRBV10-3,TRBD1,TRBJ1-2,CAISVSGGDGYTF
TRBV29-1,-,TRBJ1-2,CSARTVVTGYTF
TRBV28,-,TRBJ1-2,CATLLDNYGYTF
TRBV6-5,TRBD2,TRBJ2-7,CASSYSTGGPSYEQYF
TRBV12-3/TRBV12-4,-,-,CASTLGYGETQYF
TRBV6-2/TRBV6-3,TRBD2,TRBJ2-1,CASSYGTSGGNEQFF
TRBV29-1,-,TRBJ1-1,CSVSRQPNMNTEAFF
TRBV9,-,TRBJ1-2,CASSVNLGQRAGREHGYTF
TRBV29-1,TRBD1,TRBJ1-2,CSVEEPGTGGSGYTF
TRBV7-8,-,TRBJ2-5,CASSLLRLLGVETQYF
TRBV4-3,TRBD1,TRBJ2-7,CASSWDRDHEQYF
TRBV27,TRBD2,TRBJ2-1,CASSSGLAGGYNEQFF
TRBV2,TRBD1,TRBJ1-2,CASTPWGGGKGYTF
TRBV7-2,-,TRBJ2-5,CASSPRRGGETQYF
TRBV29-1,-,TRBJ1-2,CSAGGVENYGYTF
TRBV4-1,-,TRBJ1-5,CASSSGPGLDQPQHF
TRBV5-1,-,TRBJ2-1,CASSPYPGFYNEQFF
TRBV5-5,-,TRBJ2-1,CASSLLPGEIQFF
TRBV20-1,-,TRBJ1-1,CSARDHRLPNTEAFF
TRBV4-1,TRBD1,TRBJ1-5,CASSQVGTGGASQPQHF
TRBV4-1,-,TRBJ2-4,CASSQAVVEEQYF
TRBV18,-,-,CASSRQQALDEQYF
TRBV29-1,-,TRBJ2-1,CSVEDPAGTYNEQFF